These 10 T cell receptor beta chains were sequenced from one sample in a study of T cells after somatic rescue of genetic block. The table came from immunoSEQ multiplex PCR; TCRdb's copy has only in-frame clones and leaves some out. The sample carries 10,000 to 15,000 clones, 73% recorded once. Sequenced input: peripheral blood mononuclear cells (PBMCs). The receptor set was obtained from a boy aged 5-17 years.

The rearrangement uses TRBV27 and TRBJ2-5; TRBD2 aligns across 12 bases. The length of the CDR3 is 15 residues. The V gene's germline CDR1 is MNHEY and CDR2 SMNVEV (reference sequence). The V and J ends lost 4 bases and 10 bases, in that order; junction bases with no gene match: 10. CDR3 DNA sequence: TGTGCCAGCAGTTCCTACCTGACTAGCGGGAGACTCCAGTACTTC. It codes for CASSSYLTSGRLQYF.

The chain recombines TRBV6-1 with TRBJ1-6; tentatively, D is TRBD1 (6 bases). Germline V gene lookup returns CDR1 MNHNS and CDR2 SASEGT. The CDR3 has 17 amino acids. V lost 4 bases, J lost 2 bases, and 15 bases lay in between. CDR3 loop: CASSVSGSGAYNSPLHF. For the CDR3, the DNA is TGTGCCAGCAGTGTGAGCGGGTCAGGGGCCTATAATTCACCCCTCCACTTT.

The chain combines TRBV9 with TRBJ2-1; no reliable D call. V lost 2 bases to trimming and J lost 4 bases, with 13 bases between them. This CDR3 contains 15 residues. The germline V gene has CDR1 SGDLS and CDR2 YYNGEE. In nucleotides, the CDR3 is TGTGCCAGCAGCGTTCAAGGGCTGTTTTACAATGAGCAGTTCTTC. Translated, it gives CASSVQGLFYNEQFF.

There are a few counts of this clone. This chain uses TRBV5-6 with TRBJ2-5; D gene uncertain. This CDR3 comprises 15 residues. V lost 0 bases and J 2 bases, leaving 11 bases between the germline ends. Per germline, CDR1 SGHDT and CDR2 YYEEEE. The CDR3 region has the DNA TGTGCCAGCAGCTTGGCGGCCGTTTTTCAAGAGACCCAGTACTTC. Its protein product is CASSLAAVFQETQYF. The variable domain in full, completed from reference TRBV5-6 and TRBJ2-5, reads DAGVTQSPTHLIKTRGQQVTLRCSPKSGHDTVSWYQQALGQGPQFIFQYYEEEERQRGNFPDRFSGHQFPNYSSELNVNALLLGDSALYLCASSLAAVFQETQYFGPGTRLLVL.

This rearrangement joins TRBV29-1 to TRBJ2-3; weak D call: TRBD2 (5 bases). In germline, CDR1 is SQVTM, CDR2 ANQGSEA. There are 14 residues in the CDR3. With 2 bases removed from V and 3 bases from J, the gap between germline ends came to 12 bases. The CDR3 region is CSVERERLTDTQYF. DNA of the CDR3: TGCAGCGTTGAAAGGGAGAGGTTAACAGATACGCAGTATTTT.

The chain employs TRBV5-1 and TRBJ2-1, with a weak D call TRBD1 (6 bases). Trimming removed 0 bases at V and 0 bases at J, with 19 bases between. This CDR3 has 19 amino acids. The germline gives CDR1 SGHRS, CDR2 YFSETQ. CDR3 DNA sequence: TGCGCCAGCAGCTTGGCGGGGCAGGGGACCCCCTTCTCCTACAATGAGCAGTTCTTC. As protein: CASSLAGQGTPFSYNEQFF.

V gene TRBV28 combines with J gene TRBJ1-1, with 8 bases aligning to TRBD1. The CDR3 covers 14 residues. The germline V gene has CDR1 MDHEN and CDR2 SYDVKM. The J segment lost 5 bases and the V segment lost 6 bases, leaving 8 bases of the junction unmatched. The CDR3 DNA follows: TGTGCCAGCAGCTCCCGGACAGGGAGGACTGAAGCTTTCTTT. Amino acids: CASSSRTGRTEAFF.

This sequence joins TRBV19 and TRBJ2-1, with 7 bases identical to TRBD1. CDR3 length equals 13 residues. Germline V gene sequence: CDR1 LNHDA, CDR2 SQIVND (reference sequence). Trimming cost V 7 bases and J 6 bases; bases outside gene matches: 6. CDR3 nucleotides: TGTGCCAGTAAAGAGGGGGCGCGCAATGAGCAGTTCTTC. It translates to CASKEGARNEQFF. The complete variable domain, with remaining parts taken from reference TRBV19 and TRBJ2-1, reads DGGITQSPKYLFRKEGQNVTLSCEQNLNHDAMYWYRQDPGQGLRLIYYSQIVNDFQKGDIAEGYSVSREKKESFPLTVTSAQKNPTAFYLCASKEGARNEQFFGPGTRLTVL.

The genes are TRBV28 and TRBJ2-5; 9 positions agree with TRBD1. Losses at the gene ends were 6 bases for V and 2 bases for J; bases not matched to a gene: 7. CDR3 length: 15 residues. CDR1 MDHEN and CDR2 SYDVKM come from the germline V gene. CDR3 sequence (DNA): TGTGCCAGCAGCGCGACAGGGGGACTACAAGAGACCCAGTACTTC. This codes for CASSATGGLQETQYF. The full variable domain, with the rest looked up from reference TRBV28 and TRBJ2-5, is DVKVTQSSRYLVKRTGEKVFLECVQDMDHENMFWYRQDPGLGLRLIYFSYDVKMKEKGDIPEGYSVSREKKERFSLILESASTNQTSMYLCASSATGGLQETQYFGPGTRLLVL.

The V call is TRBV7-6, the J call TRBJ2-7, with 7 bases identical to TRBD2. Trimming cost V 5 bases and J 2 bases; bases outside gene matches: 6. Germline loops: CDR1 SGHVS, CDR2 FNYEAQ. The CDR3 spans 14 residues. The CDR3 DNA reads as TGTGCCAGCAGCCCCCGCGGGGGACCCTACGAGCAGTACTTC. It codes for CASSPRGGPYEQYF.